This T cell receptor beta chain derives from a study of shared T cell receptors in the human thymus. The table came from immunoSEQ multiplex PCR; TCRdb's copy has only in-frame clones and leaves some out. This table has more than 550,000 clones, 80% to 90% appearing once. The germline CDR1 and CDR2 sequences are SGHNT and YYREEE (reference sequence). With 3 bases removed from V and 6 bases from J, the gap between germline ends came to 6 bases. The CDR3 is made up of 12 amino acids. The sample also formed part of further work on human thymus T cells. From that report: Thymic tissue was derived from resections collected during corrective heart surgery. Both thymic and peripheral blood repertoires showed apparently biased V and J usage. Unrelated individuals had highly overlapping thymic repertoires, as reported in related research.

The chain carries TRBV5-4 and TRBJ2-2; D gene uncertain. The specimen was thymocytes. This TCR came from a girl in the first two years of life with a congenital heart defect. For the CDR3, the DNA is TGTGCCAGCAGCTCAGACTCCGGGGAGCTGTTTTTT. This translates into CASSSDSGELFF.